The 26 T cell receptor beta chains given below trace back to one sample, sequenced in a study of beta chain features in type 1 diabetes. The investigators reverse transcribed all of the isolated RNA, so they sequenced expressed TCRB transcripts. The protocol was immunoSEQ multiplex PCR, while the TCRdb copy is restricted to in-frame clones and leaves out a portion. The sample consists of about half a million clones, 9.5% to 12% of them appearing once. Sequenced material: naive CD4+ T cells from blood. These receptors all come from a woman under 30 in good health.

The sample holds a few counts of this clone. The CDR3 here is CASSPYSGYEQYV. DNA for the CDR3: TGTGCCAGCAGCCCCTACAGTGGATACGAGCAGTACGTC. The chain is built from TRBV6-5 and TRBJ2-7, with unresolved D. The germline V gene has CDR1 MNHEY and CDR2 SVGAGI. This CDR3 region has 13 residues. Trimming left V 6 bases short and J 4 bases short, with 13 bases between.

For the CDR3, the DNA is TGTGCCATCAGTGAGAGGATCAATGAGCAGTTCTTC. Translated, it gives CAISERINEQFF. This sequence joins TRBV10-3 and TRBJ2-1; D gene unclear. The CDR3 sequence is 12 residues long. CDR1 is ENHRY, CDR2 SYGVKD, per germline. V gave up 2 bases and J gave up 6 bases, with 5 bases separating them.

This sequence joins TRBV28 and TRBJ1-5, with a possible D match to TRBD1 (6 bases). V gave up 3 bases and J gave up 6 bases, with 12 bases separating them. Germline CDR1 reads MDHEN; CDR2 reads SYDVKM. CDR3 length: 14 amino acids. CDR3 in amino acids: CASSLGQGSQPQHF. Here the CDR3 DNA reads TGTGCCAGCAGTTTGGGGCAGGGGAGTCAGCCCCAGCATTTT.

This clone appeared a few times. J is TRBJ2-6 and V is TRBV4-1, with D perhaps matching TRBD1 or TRBD2 (5 bases each). Germline assignment: CDR1 MGHRA and CDR2 YSYEKL. This CDR3 comprises 16 residues. V was cut by 3 bases and J by 0 bases, with 9 bases left in between. The CDR3 sequence: CASSHGDLSGANVLTF. Written as DNA, the CDR3 is TGCGCCAGCAGCCACGGGGACCTCTCTGGGGCCAACGTCCTGACTTTC.

This clone was picked up a small number of times. This chain uses TRBV5-1 with TRBJ1-3, with D possibly matching TRBD1 (5 bases). CDR3 length equals 14 residues. Trimming stripped 4 bases from V and 4 bases from J, with 12 bases between. CDR1 is SGHRS, CDR2 YFSETQ, per germline. The CDR3 here is CASSLGTGGNTIYF. The CDR3 coding sequence is TGCGCCAGCAGCCTCGGGACTGGAGGAAACACCATATATTTT.

The gene calls are TRBV9 and TRBJ1-3; 8 positions match TRBD1. V shed 3 bases and J 5 bases; nucleotides not matched to a gene: 10. This CDR3 region has 16 residues. The V gene's germline CDR1 is SGDLS and CDR2 YYNGEE. The CDR3 here is CASSEGAGTGRNTIYF. The CDR3 coding sequence is TGTGCCAGCAGCGAGGGGGCTGGGACAGGACGAAACACCATATATTTT.

The chain carries TRBV23-1 and TRBJ2-1, with D unclear. TRBV23-1 is identified as an open reading frame with a role that is uncertain. V lost 4 bases to trimming and J lost 0 bases, with 10 bases between them. The CDR3 extends over 15 amino acids. The CDR3 reads CASSLLMCSYNEQFF. The CDR3 region has the DNA TGCGCCAGCAGTCTCTTAATGTGCTCCTACAATGAGCAGTTCTTC.

The rearrangement joins TRBV18 to TRBJ1-2; TRBD1 might be the D (6 bases). The germline gives CDR1 KGHSH, CDR2 LQKENI. V was trimmed by 2 bases and J by 5 bases, leaving 12 bases between them. The CDR3 sequence is 14 residues long. The CDR3 nucleotides read TGTGCCAGCTCACCAAGCCCAGGGGAGTATGGCTACACCTTC. This translates into CASSPSPGEYGYTF.

There are a few counts of this clone. The chain has TRBV7-9 and TRBJ2-7, with a tentative D call TRBD2 (6 bases). This CDR3 has 14 residues. V lost 5 bases to trimming and J lost 7 bases, with 18 bases between them. Germline CDR1 and CDR2: SEHNR and FQNEAQ (reference sequence). The CDR3 reads CASSTGGPAREQYV. The CDR3 DNA follows: TGTGCCAGCAGCACCGGGGGACCCGCCCGGGAGCAGTACGTC.

This clone was detected only a few times. The chain combines TRBV9 with TRBJ2-7; TRBD1 matches 7 bases. CDR1 is SGDLS, CDR2 YYNGEE, per germline. Germline trimming cut 3 bases from V and 4 bases from J; bases unmatched to any gene: 10. CDR3 length: 15 residues. DNA of the CDR3: TGTGCCAGCAGCGCGCCCGACAGGGCGCCTTACGAGCAGTACTTC. Translation: CASSAPDRAPYEQYF.

The chain carries TRBV4-3 and TRBJ1-5, with D hard to call. Germline CDR1 is LGHNA and CDR2 is YSLEER. This CDR3 region has 15 residues. V shed 3 bases and J shed 7 bases, with 16 bases lying between them. The CDR3 protein is CASSHAWTFAQPQHF. The CDR3, as DNA: TGCGCCAGCAGCCATGCATGGACTTTCGCACAGCCCCAGCATTTT.

This clone was seen only a few times. V usage is TRBV6-5 and J usage is TRBJ1-2; a possible D gene is TRBD1 (6 bases). Trimming cost V 0 bases and J 8 bases, with 13 bases left between them. The CDR3 consists of 14 residues. CDR1 and CDR2 from the germline V gene are MNHEY and SVGAGI. This CDR3 is CASSYSSGGAGYTF. In DNA, the CDR3 is TGTGCCAGCAGTTACTCGTCGGGGGGCGCCGGCTACACCTTC.

This clone has more than one count but fewer than ten. The chain joins TRBV28 to TRBJ1-5, with D perhaps matching TRBD1 (6 bases). The CDR3 runs 13 residues. Germline V gives CDR1 MDHEN, CDR2 SYDVKM. V was pared by 11 bases and J by 1 base, with 12 bases between. The CDR3 protein is CAGGDRSNQPQHF. CDR3 DNA sequence: TGTGCCGGGGGTGACAGGAGCAATCAGCCCCAGCATTTT.

This chain uses TRBV28 with TRBJ1-6, with unresolved D. With 5 bases removed from V and 9 bases from J, the gap between germline ends came to 8 bases. Germline lookup yields CDR1 MDHEN and CDR2 SYDVKM. The length of the CDR3 is 12 residues. The CDR3 DNA sequence: TGTGCCAGCAGTCTATTGGCTTCACCCCTCCACTTT. Its translation is CASSLLASPLHF.

Only a few counts were recorded for this clone. The gene calls are TRBV7-2 and TRBJ2-2; 8 bases align to TRBD1. V trimming: 5 bases; J trimming: 4 bases; junction bases outside the gene matches: 3. The CDR3 totals 14 residues. CDR1 is SGHTA, CDR2 FQGNSA, per germline. The CDR3 sequence is CASSDRGGTGELFF. For the CDR3, the DNA is TGTGCCAGCAGCGACAGGGGCGGCACCGGGGAGCTGTTTTTT.

The CDR3 DNA follows: TGTGCCAGTAAACGTCTCGCTGGCGCAGATACGCAGTATTTT. Protein: CASKRLAGADTQYF. The chain carries TRBV6-5 and TRBJ2-3; D unresolved. Germline CDR1 and CDR2: MNHEY and SVGAGI. The germline V and J ends were trimmed by 9 bases and 4 bases, with 17 bases remaining between them. The CDR3 is 14 residues long.

This clone came up a few times. The J gene is TRBJ1-2, the V gene TRBV20-1; D ambiguous. CDR1 and CDR2 from the germline V gene are DFQATT and SNEGSKA (reference sequence). The length of the CDR3 is 11 residues. The CDR3 protein is CRKEAYYGYTF. CDR3 DNA: TGCAGGAAAGAAGCCTACTATGGCTACACCTTC.

This clone was detected a few times. The J gene is TRBJ2-3, the V gene TRBV7-9, with D tentatively TRBD1 or TRBD2 (5 bases each). The V end was cut by 4 bases, the J end by 14 bases, with 19 bases between. The CDR3 is 13 amino acids. CDR1 is SEHNR, CDR2 FQNEAQ, per germline (reference sequence). The CDR3 here is CASSSLRDLRRYF. The DNA for the CDR3 is TGTGCCAGCAGCTCGTTGAGGGACCTTAGGCGGTATTTT.

There are a few counts of this clone. The chain is built from TRBV7-2 and TRBJ2-1; tentative D call: TRBD1 (6 bases). The length of the CDR3 is 15 residues. Germline CDR1 and CDR2: SGHTA and FQGNSA. Trimming pared 9 bases from V and 6 bases from J, leaving 21 bases between. The CDR3 bases are TGTGCCAGTAAACAGGGTCCCAGGTACCGCAATGAGCAGTTCTTC. Protein sequence: CASKQGPRYRNEQFF.

The V call is TRBV30, the J call TRBJ1-1; possible D gene TRBD1, 5 bases. The CDR3 contains 13 residues. Germline values: CDR1 GTSNPN, CDR2 SVGIG (reference sequence). Trimming pared 3 bases from V and 3 bases from J, leaving 11 bases between. The CDR3 DNA reads as TGTGCCTGGAGCGTCAGGGTATACACTGAAGCTTTCTTT. As protein: CAWSVRVYTEAFF. The variable domain in full, with the rest retrieved from reference TRBV30 and TRBJ1-1, is SQTIHQWPATLVQPVGSPLSLECTVEGTSNPNLYWYRQAAGRGLQLLFYSVGIGQISSEVPQNLSASRPQDRQFILSSKKLLLSDSGFYLCAWSVRVYTEAFFGQGTRLTVV.

This clone was recorded a few times. This CDR3 is also generated by other DNA sequences in the sample. J is TRBJ1-4 and V is TRBV7-9; D is undetermined. V lost 0 bases, J lost 0 bases, and 5 bases lay in between. Germline values: CDR1 SEHNR, CDR2 FQNEAQ (reference sequence). This CDR3 spans 15 amino acids. This CDR3 is CASSLAGATNEKLFF. The CDR3 bases are TGTGCCAGCAGCTTAGCGGGAGCAACTAATGAAAAACTGTTTTTT.

This clone was observed a handful of times. The chain combines TRBV4-3 with TRBJ1-2, with D unresolved. Between the trimmed V and J ends, which lost 5 bases and 4 bases, there was a span of 14 bases. Germline-derived CDR1 and CDR2 are LGHNA and YSLEER. The CDR3 is 14 amino acids. The CDR3 sequence: CASSLAGTSYGYTF. The CDR3 DNA follows: TGCGCCAGCAGCTTAGCGGGCACATCCTATGGCTACACCTTC.

The CDR3 DNA reads TGTGCCAGCAGGACTGCTAGCACAGATACGCAGTATTTT. Encoded protein: CASRTASTDTQYF. The chain uses TRBV7-2 and TRBJ2-3; no definite D call. CDR3 size: 13 residues. Germline CDR1 is SGHTA and CDR2 is FQGNSA. Trimming removed 6 bases from V and 0 bases from J, with 7 bases in between.

This clone was seen a few times. The rearrangement links TRBV15 to TRBJ1-5; TRBD1 aligns across 7 bases. Looked up from germline, CDR1 is LNHNV and CDR2 is YYDKDF (reference sequence). This CDR3 has 19 amino acids. J lost 6 bases, V lost 0 bases, and 17 bases had no gene match. The CDR3 region has the DNA TGTGCCACCAGCAGAGATCCCGACAGGGCCATGAGAGATGGTCAGCCCCAGCATTTT. It is translated as CATSRDPDRAMRDGQPQHF.

On this clone: Distinct nucleotide sequences in the sample also encode this CDR3. The gene calls are TRBV30 and TRBJ2-3; D remains unclear. CDR3 length: 11 residues. The germline gives CDR1 GTSNPN, CDR2 SVGIG (reference sequence). Between the trimmed V and J ends, which lost 0 bases and 5 bases, there was a span of 3 bases. CDR3 DNA: TGTGCCTGGAGTGTGTTAGATACGCAGTATTTT. Amino acid sequence: CAWSVLDTQYF.

This clone was recorded a few times. The chain recombines TRBV7-2 with TRBJ2-2; D remains unclear. The CDR3 sequence is 14 residues long. Germline CDR1 and CDR2: SGHTA and FQGNSA. V was trimmed by 2 bases and J by 4 bases, leaving 8 bases between them. CDR3 nucleotides: TGTGCCAGCAGCTTACGGCAAACCACCGGGGAGCTGTTTTTT. This translates into CASSLRQTTGELFF.